This section outlines one TCR beta chain sequence together with its context. This sample stems from a study of blood T cell repertoires in COVID-19. Study details: Collection of acute and convalescent COVID-19 samples took place in the United States, Italy and Spain.

With 5 bases clipped from V and 12 bases from J, the junction kept 8 bases outside the gene matches. The CDR3 totals 13 residues. CDR1 is SGHTA and CDR2 is FQGNSA in the germline V gene. Authors' methods: Reference gene primer amplification gave nucleated cell count estimates. Profiled with immunoSEQ multiplex PCR; TCRdb holds only in-frame clones, not every one. V and J calls and clone size are those listed in that table; D and trimming were worked out from the DNA. In the table there are some 320,000 clones, nearly 90% of which are singletons. The cohort comprised adults aged 18 to 89 years residing in 20 to 30 US areas. Within 2 weeks before study entry, exposed participants met a COVID-19 case.

This chain uses TRBV7-2 with TRBJ2-1; 9 bases are a match to TRBD2. The sample comprised PBMCs or T cells enriched from blood (not recorded which). The sequence was obtained from a woman between 50 and 59 years old who had been exposed to COVID-19. In nucleotides, the CDR3 is TGTGCCAGCAGCCAACCAGCGGGGGGCGGGCAGTTCTTC. It encodes CASSQPAGGGQFF.